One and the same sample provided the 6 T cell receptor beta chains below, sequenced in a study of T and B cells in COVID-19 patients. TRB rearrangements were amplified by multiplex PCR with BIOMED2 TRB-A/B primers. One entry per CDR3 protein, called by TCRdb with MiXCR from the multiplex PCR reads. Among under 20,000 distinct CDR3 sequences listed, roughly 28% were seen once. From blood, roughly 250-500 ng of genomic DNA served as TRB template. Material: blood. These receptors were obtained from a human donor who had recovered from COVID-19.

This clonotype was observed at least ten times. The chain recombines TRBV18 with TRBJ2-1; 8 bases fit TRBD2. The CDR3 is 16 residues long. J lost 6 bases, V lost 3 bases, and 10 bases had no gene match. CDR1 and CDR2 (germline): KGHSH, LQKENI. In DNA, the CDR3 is TGTGCCAGCTCACCCTCCGGGGGGGGGTGGCTCAATGAGCAGTTCTTC. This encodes CASSPSGGGWLNEQFF.

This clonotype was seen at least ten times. CDR3 sequence reads: CASKGRIEYYGYTF. For the CDR3, the DNA is TGTGCCAGCAAAGGGAGGATAGAGTACTATGGCTACACCTTC. The chain carries TRBV27 and TRBJ1-2; no reliable D call. Trimming left V 7 bases short and J 3 bases short, with 15 bases between. This CDR3 is 14 amino acids long. Germline V gene sequence: CDR1 MNHEY, CDR2 SMNVEV (reference sequence).

CDR3 amino acids: CASSFRPAMTGMGQETQYF. CDR3 nucleotides: TGTGCCAGCAGCTTCCGCCCGGCGATGACAGGGATGGGGCAAGAGACCCAGTACTTC. The chain joins TRBV7-6 to TRBJ2-5, with 7 bases lining up with TRBD1. The CDR3 totals 19 residues. CDR1 SGHVS and CDR2 FNYEAQ come from the germline V gene. Trimming removed 3 bases from V and 2 bases from J; junction bases left unmatched: 18.

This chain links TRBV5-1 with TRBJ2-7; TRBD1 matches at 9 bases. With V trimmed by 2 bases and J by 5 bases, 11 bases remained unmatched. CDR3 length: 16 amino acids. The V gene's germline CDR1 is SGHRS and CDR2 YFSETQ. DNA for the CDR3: TGCGCCAGCAGCTTACCCTCCGGGACAGGGATGAACGAGCAGTACTTC. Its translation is CASSLPSGTGMNEQYF.

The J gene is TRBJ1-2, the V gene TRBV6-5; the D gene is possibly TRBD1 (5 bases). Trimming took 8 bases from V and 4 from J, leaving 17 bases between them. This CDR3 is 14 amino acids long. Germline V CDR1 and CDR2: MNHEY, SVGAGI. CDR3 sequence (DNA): TGTGCCAGCGGGCCCCACACAGGCCTCTATGGCTACACCTTC. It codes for CASGPHTGLYGYTF.

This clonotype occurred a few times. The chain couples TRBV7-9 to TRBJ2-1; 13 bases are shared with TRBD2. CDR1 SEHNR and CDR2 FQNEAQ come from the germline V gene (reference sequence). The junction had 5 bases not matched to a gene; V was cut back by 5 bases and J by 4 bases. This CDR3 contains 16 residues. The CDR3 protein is CASSRGLAGVYNEQFF. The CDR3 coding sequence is TGTGCCAGCAGCCGCGGACTAGCGGGGGTGTACAATGAGCAGTTCTTC.